The next 19 T cell receptor beta chains were all read from a single sample in a study of shared T cell receptors in the human thymus. The data were produced by immunoSEQ multiplex PCR, yet TCRdb's version contains in-frame clones alone and is incomplete. The table has roughly 500,000 clones, 78% seen once; the top ten hold 0.013%. These data were also reused for a study on human thymus T cells.

Sequenced material: thymocytes. These receptors were obtained from a boy younger than two with a congenital heart defect.

The gene calls are TRBV27 and TRBJ2-3, with D perhaps TRBD2 (6 bases). The CDR3 covers 15 residues. V lost 5 bases and J 0 bases, leaving 12 bases between the germline ends. Germline V gene lookup returns CDR1 MNHEY and CDR2 SMNVEV (reference sequence). The CDR3 loop reads CASSPRGTSTDTQYF. CDR3 sequence (DNA): TGTGCCAGCAGTCCCCGGGGGACTAGCACAGATACGCAGTATTTT.

This sequence joins TRBV6-6 and TRBJ1-2; D not resolved. Looked up from germline, CDR1 is MNHNY and CDR2 is SVGAGI (reference sequence). The V end lost 7 bases, the J end lost 6 bases, and 24 bases lay between the germline ends. The CDR3 has 16 amino acids. The CDR3 DNA reads as TGTGCCAGCACCGACGAGGAGAAAAGCCCAGTCCATGGCTACACCTTC. It specifies CASTDEEKSPVHGYTF.

This clone was recorded once. The chain recombines TRBV15 with TRBJ2-7; 11 bases agree with TRBD1. The CDR3 runs to 17 residues. Germline CDR1 LNHNV, CDR2 YYDKDF (reference sequence). V was pared by 1 base and J by 0 bases, with 5 bases of the junction left unmatched. CDR3 sequence reads: CATSRALGTGGSYEQYF. CDR3 DNA: TGTGCCACCAGCAGAGCCTTGGGGACAGGGGGCTCCTACGAGCAGTACTTC.

This chain connects TRBV11-3 to TRBJ1-1, with 8 bases identical to TRBD1. The V gene end was trimmed by 5 bases and the J gene end by 0 bases; junction bases not matched to a gene: 8. The length of the CDR3 is 16 residues. In germline, CDR1 is SGHNT, CDR2 YENEEA. The CDR3 nucleotides read TGTGCCAGCAGCCAACAGGGGGGCGACCTGAACACTGAAGCTTTCTTT. This codes for CASSQQGGDLNTEAFF.

The chain links TRBV5-1 to TRBJ2-2, with TRBD1 matching over 7 bases. Germline values: CDR1 SGHRS, CDR2 YFSETQ. Unmatched junction bases numbered 5, after V lost 0 bases and J lost 6 bases. There are 15 residues in the CDR3. The CDR3 spells CASSLARQGPGELFF. CDR3 sequence (DNA): TGCGCCAGCAGCTTGGCACGACAGGGTCCCGGGGAGCTGTTTTTT.

V is TRBV4-3 and J is TRBJ2-1; 11 nucleotides line up with TRBD2. V lost 1 base and J lost 2; bases outside the gene matches: 10. The CDR3 covers 19 residues. Germline CDR1 LGHNA, CDR2 YSLEER. The CDR3 sequence: CASSQAGTSGLGPYNEQFF. DNA of the CDR3: TGCGCCAGCAGCCAAGCCGGGACTAGCGGTTTGGGACCCTACAATGAGCAGTTCTTC.

Notes on this clone: Other DNA sequences in the same sample also yield this CDR3. This chain links TRBV27 with TRBJ1-5; 7 bases are a match to TRBD1. The V and J ends lost 5 bases and 5 bases, in that order; junction bases with no gene match: 3. The CDR3 runs to 13 residues. Germline CDR1 is MNHEY and CDR2 is SMNVEV (reference sequence). CDR3 residues: CASSPDRDQPQHF. The CDR3 nucleotides read TGTGCCAGCAGTCCCGACAGGGATCAGCCCCAGCATTTT.

V gene TRBV10-1 combines with J gene TRBJ1-1; maybe TRBD1 (5 bases). Germline CDR1 reads WNHNN; CDR2 reads SYGVQD (reference sequence). The CDR3 is made up of 15 amino acids. Deletions cut 0 bases from V and 0 bases from J, with 8 bases between. The CDR3 here is CASSESGLLNTEAFF. CDR3 in DNA: TGCGCCAGCAGTGAGTCGGGACTTCTGAACACTGAAGCTTTCTTT.

The chain combines TRBV14 with TRBJ2-4, with D unclear. With 2 bases removed from V and 11 bases from J, the gap between germline ends came to 7 bases. Germline lookup yields CDR1 SGHDN and CDR2 FVKESK. The CDR3 extends over 11 amino acids. CDR3 sequence reads: CASSQRTVQYF. CDR3 bases: TGTGCCAGCAGCCAAAGAACAGTTCAGTACTTC.

This chain joins TRBV9 and TRBJ1-4; D call uncertain. Trimming cost V 4 bases and J 0 bases, with 16 bases left between them. The CDR3 sequence is 17 residues long. Germline V gene lookup returns CDR1 SGDLS and CDR2 YYNGEE. CDR3 protein: CASSPRQAPPTNEKLFF. The CDR3, as DNA: TGTGCCAGCAGCCCCCGCCAGGCCCCCCCAACTAATGAAAAACTGTTTTTT.

The V gene is TRBV6-1, the J gene TRBJ2-2, with D perhaps matching TRBD2 (6 bases). V was pared by 6 bases and J by 9 bases, with 11 bases between. Germline-derived CDR1 and CDR2 are MNHNS and SASEGT. The length of the CDR3 is 12 residues. CDR3 bases: TGTGCCAGCAGCGCCCGGGGGAGGGAGCTGTTTTTT. Protein: CASSARGRELFF.

V gene TRBV25-1 combines with J gene TRBJ1-3, with D perhaps matching TRBD1 (6 bases). Per germline, CDR1 MGHDK and CDR2 SYGVNS. The CDR3 has 16 amino acids. V shed 5 bases and J shed 0 bases, with 14 bases lying between them. This chain's CDR3 is CASSSRGGVSGNTIYF. The CDR3 DNA follows: TGTGCCAGCAGTTCTAGGGGGGGGGTCTCTGGAAACACCATATATTTT.

This clone has only a few counts. The chain uses TRBV23-1 and TRBJ1-4; a weak D match, TRBD1 (5 bases). TRBV23-1 is an ORF, and what it does is uncertain. The CDR3 is 18 residues long. The ends were cut back, 0 bases at V and 4 bases at J, with 18 bases in the middle. CDR3 in amino acids: CASSQSVRKGDGNEKLFF. The CDR3, as DNA: TGCGCCAGCAGTCAATCGGTCCGCAAAGGGGATGGTAATGAAAAACTGTTTTTT.

The V gene is TRBV12-5, the J gene TRBJ1-3; no firm D call. The germline gives CDR1 LGHNT, CDR2 FRNRAP. V lost 1 base to trimming and J lost 4 bases, with 11 bases between them. The CDR3 runs 15 residues. The CDR3 is CASGLGERAGNTIYF. CDR3 in DNA: TGTGCTAGTGGTTTGGGAGAGAGGGCAGGAAACACCATATATTTT.

The chain uses TRBV4-3 and TRBJ2-7; no clear D gene. Trimming cost V 1 base and J 3 bases, with 10 bases left between them. Germline assignment: CDR1 LGHNA and CDR2 YSLEER. The CDR3 sequence is 14 residues long. The CDR3 coding sequence is TGCGCCAGCAGCCAAGTTTCTACGGGCTACGAGCAGTACTTC. The encoded protein is CASSQVSTGYEQYF.

The J gene is TRBJ2-5, the V gene TRBV15; TRBD1 matches 7 bases. Germline V CDR1 and CDR2: LNHNV, YYDKDF (reference sequence). V lost 4 bases and J lost 5; bases outside the gene matches: 13. The CDR3 is 16 residues long. CDR3 loop: CATSKPNQGDGETQYF. For the CDR3, the DNA is TGTGCCACCAGCAAACCAAATCAGGGGGATGGGGAGACCCAGTACTTC.

The chain couples TRBV30 to TRBJ2-2; the D gene is possibly TRBD1 (6 bases). The V gene lost 0 bases and the J gene lost 0 bases, with 14 bases spanning the gap. There are 17 residues in the CDR3. Germline lookup yields CDR1 GTSNPN and CDR2 SVGIG (reference sequence). The CDR3 spells CAWSVRGTPSNTGELFF. CDR3 nucleotides: TGTGCCTGGAGTGTACGTGGGACACCTTCGAACACCGGGGAGCTGTTTTTT.

The genes are TRBV11-3 and TRBJ1-1; D remains unclear. V lost 2 bases and J 11 bases, leaving 6 bases between the germline ends. The CDR3 contains 10 residues. Germline loops: CDR1 SGHNT, CDR2 YENEEA. In DNA, the CDR3 is TGTGCCAGCAGCTTAAGCTACGCTTTCTTT. Amino acids: CASSLSYAFF.

In its sample, this clone was seen a few times. The chain recombines TRBV6-1 with TRBJ1-2; TRBD1 might be the D (5 bases). The CDR3 is made up of 14 amino acids. The ends were cut back, 4 bases at V and 4 bases at J, with 13 bases in the middle. CDR1 is MNHNS, CDR2 SASEGT, per germline. The CDR3: CASSGGRGGYGYTF. In DNA, the CDR3 is TGTGCCAGCAGTGGAGGACGGGGGGGCTATGGCTACACCTTC.